This TCR beta chain was sequenced during a study of blood T cell repertoires in COVID-19. The overall study: COVID-19 samples from acute and convalescent phases originated in the United States, Italy and Spain. Nucleic acid was either cDNA or gDNA, and it came from T cells, B-cell-depleted T cells, or PBMCs.

The CDR3 consists of 15 residues. Trimming took 7 bases from V and 1 from J; bases not matched to a gene: 8. Per the germline V gene, CDR1 is LNHDA and CDR2 is SQIVND (reference sequence). Per the study methods: Nucleated cell counts were estimated from reference gene primer amplification. Produced via immunoSEQ multiplex PCR; TCRdb's table is partial and in-frame only. V and J calls plus clone size are reproduced from that table; the DNA served to infer D and trimming. Among some 150,000 clones listed, 65% to 85% were seen once. The chain joins TRBV19 to TRBJ1-1; 8 bases match TRBD1. Source material: peripheral blood. The TCR sequence derives from a woman aged 60-70 years with acute or convalescent COVID-19. CDR3 sequence: CASKAGQEWNTEAFF. As DNA, the CDR3 is TGTGCCAGTAAGGCGGGACAGGAGTGGAACACTGAAGCTTTCTTT. The full variable domain, with the rest looked up from reference TRBV19 and TRBJ1-1, is DGGITQSPKYLFRKEGQNVTLSCEQNLNHDAMYWYRQDPGQGLRLIYYSQIVNDFQKGDIAEGYSVSREKKESFPLTVTSAQKNPTAFYLCASKAGQEWNTEAFFGQGTRLTVV.